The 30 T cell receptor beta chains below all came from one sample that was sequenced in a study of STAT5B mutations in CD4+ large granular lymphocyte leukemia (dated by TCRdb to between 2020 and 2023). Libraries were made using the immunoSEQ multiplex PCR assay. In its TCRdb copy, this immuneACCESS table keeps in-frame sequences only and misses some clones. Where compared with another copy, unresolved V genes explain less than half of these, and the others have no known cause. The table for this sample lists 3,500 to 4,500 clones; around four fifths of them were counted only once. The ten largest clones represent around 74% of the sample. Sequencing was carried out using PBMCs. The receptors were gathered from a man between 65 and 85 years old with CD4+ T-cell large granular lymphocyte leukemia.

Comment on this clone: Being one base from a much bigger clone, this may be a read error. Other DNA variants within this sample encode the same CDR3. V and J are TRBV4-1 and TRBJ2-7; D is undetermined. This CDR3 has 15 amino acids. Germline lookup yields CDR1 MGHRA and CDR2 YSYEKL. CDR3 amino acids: CASSQAAESSYEQYF. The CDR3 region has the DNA TGCGCCAGCAGCCAAGCGGCAGAGAGCTCCTATGAGCAGTACTTC.

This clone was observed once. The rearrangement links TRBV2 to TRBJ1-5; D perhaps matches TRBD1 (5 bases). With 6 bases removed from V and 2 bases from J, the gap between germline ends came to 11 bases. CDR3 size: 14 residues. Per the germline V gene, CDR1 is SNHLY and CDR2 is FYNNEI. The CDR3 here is CASSPSGGNQPQHF. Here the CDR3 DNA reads TGTGCCAGCAGCCCGTCGGGGGGCAATCAGCCCCAGCATTTT. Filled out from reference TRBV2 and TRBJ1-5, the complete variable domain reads EPEVTQTPSHQVTQMGQEVILRCVPISNHLYFYWYRQILGQKVEFLVSFYNNEISEKSEIFDDQFSVERPDGSNFTLKIRSTKLEDSAMYFCASSPSGGNQPQHFGDGTRLSIL.

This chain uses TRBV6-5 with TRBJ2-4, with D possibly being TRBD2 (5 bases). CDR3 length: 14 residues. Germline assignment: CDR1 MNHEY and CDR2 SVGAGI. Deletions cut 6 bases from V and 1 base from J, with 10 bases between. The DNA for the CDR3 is TGTGCCAGCAGCCTCGGGGTGGCCAAAAACATTCAGTACTTC. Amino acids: CASSLGVAKNIQYF.

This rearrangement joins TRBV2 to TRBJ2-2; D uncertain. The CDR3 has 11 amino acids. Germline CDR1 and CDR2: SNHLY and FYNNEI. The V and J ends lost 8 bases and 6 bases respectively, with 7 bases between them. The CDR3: CASDEAGELFF. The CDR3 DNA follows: TGTGCCAGCGACGAGGCCGGGGAGCTGTTTTTT.

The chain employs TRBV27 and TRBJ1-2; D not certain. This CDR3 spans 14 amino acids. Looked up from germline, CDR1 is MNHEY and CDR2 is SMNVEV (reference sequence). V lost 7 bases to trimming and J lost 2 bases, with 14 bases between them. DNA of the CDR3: TGTGCCAGCACCTCATCGGTCCGGAACTATGGCTACACCTTC. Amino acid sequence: CASTSSVRNYGYTF.

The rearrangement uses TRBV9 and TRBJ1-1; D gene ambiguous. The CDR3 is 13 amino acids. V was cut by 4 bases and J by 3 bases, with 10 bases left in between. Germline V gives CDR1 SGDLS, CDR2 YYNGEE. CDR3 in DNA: TGTGCCAGCAGCCCCCCTACGGACACTGAAGCTTTCTTT. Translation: CASSPPTDTEAFF.

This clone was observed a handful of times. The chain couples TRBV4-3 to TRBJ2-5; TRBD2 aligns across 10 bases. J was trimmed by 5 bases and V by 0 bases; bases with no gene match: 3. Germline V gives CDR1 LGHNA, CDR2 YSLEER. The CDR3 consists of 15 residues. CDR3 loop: CASSQDLAGDETQYF. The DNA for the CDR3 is TGCGCCAGCAGCCAAGATCTAGCGGGAGATGAGACCCAGTACTTC.

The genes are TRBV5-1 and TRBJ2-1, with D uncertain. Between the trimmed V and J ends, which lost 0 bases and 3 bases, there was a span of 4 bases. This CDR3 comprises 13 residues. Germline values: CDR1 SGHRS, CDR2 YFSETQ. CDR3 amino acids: CASSLDSYNEQFF. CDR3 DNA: TGCGCCAGCAGCTTGGACAGCTACAATGAGCAGTTCTTC. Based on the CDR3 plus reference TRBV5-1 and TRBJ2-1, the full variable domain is KAGVTQTPRYLIKTRGQQVTLSCSPISGHRSVSWYQQTPGQGLQFLFEYFSETQRNKGNFPGRFSGRQFSNSRSEMNVSTLELGDSALYLCASSLDSYNEQFFGPGTRLTVL.

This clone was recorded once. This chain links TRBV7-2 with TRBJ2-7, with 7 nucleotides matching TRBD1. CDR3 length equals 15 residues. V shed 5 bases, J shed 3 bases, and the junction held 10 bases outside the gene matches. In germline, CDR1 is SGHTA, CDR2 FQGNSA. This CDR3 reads CASSPSAAGGYEQYF. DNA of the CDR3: TGTGCCAGCAGCCCGTCAGCGGCAGGGGGCTACGAGCAGTACTTC.

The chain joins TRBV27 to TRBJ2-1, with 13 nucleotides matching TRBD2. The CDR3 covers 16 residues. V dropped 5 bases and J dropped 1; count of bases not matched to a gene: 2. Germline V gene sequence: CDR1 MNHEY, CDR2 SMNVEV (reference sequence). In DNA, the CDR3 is TGTGCCAGCAGTCAACTAGCGGGGGGGTCCTACAATGAGCAGTTCTTC. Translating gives CASSQLAGGSYNEQFF.

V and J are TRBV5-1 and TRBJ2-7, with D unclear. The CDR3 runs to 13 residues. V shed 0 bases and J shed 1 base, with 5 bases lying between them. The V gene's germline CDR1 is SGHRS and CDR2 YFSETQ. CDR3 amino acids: CASSLDISYEQYF. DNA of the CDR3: TGCGCCAGCAGCTTGGACATTTCCTACGAGCAGTACTTC.

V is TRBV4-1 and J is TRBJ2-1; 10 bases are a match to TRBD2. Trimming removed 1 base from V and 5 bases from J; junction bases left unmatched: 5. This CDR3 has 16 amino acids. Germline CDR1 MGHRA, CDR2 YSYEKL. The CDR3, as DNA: TGCGCCAGCAGCCAAGCCGGACTAGCGGATCACAATGAGCAGTTCTTC. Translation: CASSQAGLADHNEQFF.

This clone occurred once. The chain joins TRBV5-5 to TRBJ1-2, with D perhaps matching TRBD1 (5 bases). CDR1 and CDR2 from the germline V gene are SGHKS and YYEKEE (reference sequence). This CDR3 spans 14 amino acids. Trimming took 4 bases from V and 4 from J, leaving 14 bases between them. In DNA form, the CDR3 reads TGTGCCAGCAGCCGGGACGTACGTGGCTATGGCTACACCTTC. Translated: CASSRDVRGYGYTF.

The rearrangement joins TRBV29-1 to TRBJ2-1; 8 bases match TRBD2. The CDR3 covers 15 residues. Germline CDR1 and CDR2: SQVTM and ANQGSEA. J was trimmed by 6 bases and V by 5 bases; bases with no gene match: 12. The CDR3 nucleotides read TGCAGCGTTTATCGCGTCGGGAGGGGGGCCAATGAGCAGTTCTTC. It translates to CSVYRVGRGANEQFF.

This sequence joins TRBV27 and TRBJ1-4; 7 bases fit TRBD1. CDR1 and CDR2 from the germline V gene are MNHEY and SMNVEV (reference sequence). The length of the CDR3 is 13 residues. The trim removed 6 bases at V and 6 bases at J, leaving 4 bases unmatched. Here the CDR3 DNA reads TGTGCCAGCAGGACAGGGTTAGATGAAAAACTGTTTTTT. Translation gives CASRTGLDEKLFF.

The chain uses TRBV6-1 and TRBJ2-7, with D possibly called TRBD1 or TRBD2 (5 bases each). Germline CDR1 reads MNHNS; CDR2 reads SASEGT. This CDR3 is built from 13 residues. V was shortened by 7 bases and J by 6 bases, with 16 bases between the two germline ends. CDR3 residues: CASTWDEPSEQYF. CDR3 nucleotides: TGTGCCAGCACTTGGGACGAACCCTCCGAGCAGTACTTC.

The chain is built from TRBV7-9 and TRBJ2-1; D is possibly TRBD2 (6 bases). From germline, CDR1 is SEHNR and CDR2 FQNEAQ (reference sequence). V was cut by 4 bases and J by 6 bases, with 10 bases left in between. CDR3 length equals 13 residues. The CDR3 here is CASSSGLSNEQFF. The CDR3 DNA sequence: TGTGCCAGCAGCTCCGGACTATCCAATGAGCAGTTCTTC.

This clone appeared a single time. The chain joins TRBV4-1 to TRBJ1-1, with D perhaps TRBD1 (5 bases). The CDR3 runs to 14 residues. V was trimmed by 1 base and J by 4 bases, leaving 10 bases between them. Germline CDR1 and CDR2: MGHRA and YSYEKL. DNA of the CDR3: TGCGCCAGCAGCCAAGTGGGGGGGGGCACTGAAGCTTTCTTT. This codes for CASSQVGGGTEAFF.

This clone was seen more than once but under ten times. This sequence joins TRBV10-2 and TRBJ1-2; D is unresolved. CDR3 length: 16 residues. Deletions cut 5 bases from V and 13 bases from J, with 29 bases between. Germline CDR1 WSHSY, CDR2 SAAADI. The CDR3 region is CASSHFSSPAVSRITF. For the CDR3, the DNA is TGCGCCAGCAGTCACTTCAGTTCGCCAGCAGTGAGTCGTATCACCTTC.

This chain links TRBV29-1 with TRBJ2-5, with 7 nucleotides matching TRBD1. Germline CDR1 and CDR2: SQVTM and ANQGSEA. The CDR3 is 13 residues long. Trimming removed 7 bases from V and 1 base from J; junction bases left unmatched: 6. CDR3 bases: TGCAGCGCCCTCCGGGACAGCCAAGAGACCCAGTACTTC. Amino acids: CSALRDSQETQYF.

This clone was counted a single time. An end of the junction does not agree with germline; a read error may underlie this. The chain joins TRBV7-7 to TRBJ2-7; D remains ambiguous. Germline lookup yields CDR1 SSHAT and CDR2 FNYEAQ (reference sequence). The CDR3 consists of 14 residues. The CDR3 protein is CASSVSWGSYEQYF. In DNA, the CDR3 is TGTGCTAGCAGCGTCTCCTGGGGCTCCTACGAGCAGTACTTC. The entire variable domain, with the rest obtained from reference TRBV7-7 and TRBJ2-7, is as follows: GAGVSQSPRYKVTKRGQDVTLRCDPISSHATLYWYQQALGQGPEFLTYFNYEAQPDKSGLPSDRFSAERPEGSISTLTIQRTEQRDSAMYRCASSVSWGSYEQYFGPGTRLTVT.

This CDR3 is CASNPGGAYEQYF. The CDR3 DNA sequence: TGTGCCAGCAACCCCGGGGGAGCCTACGAGCAGTACTTC. The J gene is TRBJ2-7, the V gene TRBV5-5, with a tentative D call TRBD2 (6 bases). There are 13 residues in the CDR3. Trimming took 6 bases from V and 2 from J, leaving 12 bases between them. CDR1 and CDR2 (germline): SGHKS, YYEKEE (reference sequence).

The CDR3, as DNA: TGTGCCAGCAGTTTCGCCCTGGCAGGTGGCTACGAGCAGTACTTC. Residues: CASSFALAGGYEQYF. This chain connects TRBV27 to TRBJ2-7; no reliable D call. The CDR3 is 15 residues long. Germline CDR1 and CDR2: MNHEY and SMNVEV (reference sequence). Between the trimmed V and J ends, which lost 3 bases and 3 bases, there was a span of 15 bases.

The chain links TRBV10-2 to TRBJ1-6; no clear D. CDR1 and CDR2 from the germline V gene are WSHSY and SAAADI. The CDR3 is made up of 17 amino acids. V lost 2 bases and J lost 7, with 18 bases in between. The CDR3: CASSENIPSMGNSPLHF. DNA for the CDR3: TGCGCCAGCAGTGAGAATATCCCTTCGATGGGAAATTCACCCCTCCACTTT.

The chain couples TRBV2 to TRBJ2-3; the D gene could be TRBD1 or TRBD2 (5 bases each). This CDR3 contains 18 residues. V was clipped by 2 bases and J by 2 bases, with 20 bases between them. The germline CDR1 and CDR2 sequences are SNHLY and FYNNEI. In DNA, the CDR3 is TGTGCCAGCAGTGAATATGCGAGGGTACGGGGACCCACAGATACGCAGTATTTT. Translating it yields CASSEYARVRGPTDTQYF.

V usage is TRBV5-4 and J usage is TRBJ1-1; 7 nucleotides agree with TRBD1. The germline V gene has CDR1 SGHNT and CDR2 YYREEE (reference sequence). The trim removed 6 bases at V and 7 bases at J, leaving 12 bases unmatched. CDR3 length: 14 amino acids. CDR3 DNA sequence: TGTGCCAGCACCCCGACAGGGAGGGTCGGTGAAGCTTTCTTT. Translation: CASTPTGRVGEAFF.

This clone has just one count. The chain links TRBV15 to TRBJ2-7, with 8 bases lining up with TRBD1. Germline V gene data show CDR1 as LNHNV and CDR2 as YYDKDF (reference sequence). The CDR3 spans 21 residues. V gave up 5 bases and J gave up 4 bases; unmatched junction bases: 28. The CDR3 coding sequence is TGTGCCACCAGCCCTAAGACGGGTCGACAGGGGTGGGGGATCCGGTGGTACGAGCAGTACTTC. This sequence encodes CATSPKTGRQGWGIRWYEQYF.

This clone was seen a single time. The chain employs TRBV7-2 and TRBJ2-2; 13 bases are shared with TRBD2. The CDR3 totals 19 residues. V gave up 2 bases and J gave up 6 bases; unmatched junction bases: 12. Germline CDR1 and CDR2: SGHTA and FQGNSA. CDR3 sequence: CASSLRGTSGRASAGELFF. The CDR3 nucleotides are TGTGCCAGCAGCTTAAGGGGAACTAGCGGGAGGGCCTCGGCCGGGGAGCTGTTTTTT.

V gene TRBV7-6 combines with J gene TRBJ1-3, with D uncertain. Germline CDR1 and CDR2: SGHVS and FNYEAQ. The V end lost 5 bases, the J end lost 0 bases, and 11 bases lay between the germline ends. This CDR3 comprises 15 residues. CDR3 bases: TGTGCCAGCAGCCGAAGCGGGTCCTCTGGAAACACCATATATTTT. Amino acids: CASSRSGSSGNTIYF.

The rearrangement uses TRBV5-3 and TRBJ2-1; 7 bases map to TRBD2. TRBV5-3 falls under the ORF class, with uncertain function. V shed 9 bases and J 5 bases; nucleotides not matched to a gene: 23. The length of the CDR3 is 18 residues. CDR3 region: CATPSRACGAGVDNEQFF. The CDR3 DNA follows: TGTGCCACACCGTCCAGGGCTTGTGGGGCGGGAGTCGACAATGAGCAGTTCTTC.